What follows describes a single TCR beta chain. The CDR3 is made up of 14 amino acids. Germline assignment: CDR1 LNHDA and CDR2 SQIVND (reference sequence). V shed 7 bases, J shed 5 bases, and the junction held 10 bases outside the gene matches. Original processing notes: Nucleated cell counts were estimated from reference gene primer amplification. TCRdb's table, derived via immunoSEQ multiplex PCR, lists solely in-frame clones and lacks some. V, J and clone size reflect that table, while D and trimming were determined from the DNA. The table has roughly 250,000 clones, roughly 91% seen once. The sample comes from a study of blood T cell repertoires in COVID-19. Study overall: Acute and convalescent COVID-19 samples came from the United States, Italy and Spain. PBMCs, B-cell-depleted T cells, or T cells provided the cDNA or gDNA that made up the material.

The TCR comes from a man aged 30 to 39 with acute or convalescent COVID-19. Sample: peripheral blood. The rearrangement uses TRBV19 and TRBJ1-1; 7 nucleotides agree with TRBD1. The CDR3 loop reads CASTRTGERTEAFF. The CDR3 DNA reads TGTGCCAGTACCAGGACAGGCGAAAGGACTGAAGCTTTCTTT.